This T cell receptor (beta chain) was captured by sequencing in a study of blood T cell repertoires in COVID-19. Whole-study context: Samples came from the United States, Italy and Spain, spanning acute and convalescent COVID-19. PBMCs, B-cell-depleted T cells, or T cells were the source of the cDNA or gDNA that made up the material.

CDR1 and CDR2 from the germline V gene are LNHDA and SQIVND (reference sequence). Germline trimming cut 3 bases from V and 9 bases from J; bases unmatched to any gene: 8. The CDR3 is made up of 15 amino acids. This clone was counted once. The assay was immunoSEQ multiplex PCR, and TCRdb's table has in-frame clones only and misses some. The sample has under 550,000 clones; 85% to 90% are singletons. This receptor was obtained from a man aged 18-30 years with COVID-19, enrolled during active disease. The sample was peripheral blood. This chain links TRBV19 with TRBJ2-4, with 10 positions matching TRBD2. The CDR3: CASSIEAGGWSIQYF. The CDR3 region has the DNA TGTGCCAGTAGTATTGAAGCGGGGGGGTGGAGCATTCAGTACTTC.